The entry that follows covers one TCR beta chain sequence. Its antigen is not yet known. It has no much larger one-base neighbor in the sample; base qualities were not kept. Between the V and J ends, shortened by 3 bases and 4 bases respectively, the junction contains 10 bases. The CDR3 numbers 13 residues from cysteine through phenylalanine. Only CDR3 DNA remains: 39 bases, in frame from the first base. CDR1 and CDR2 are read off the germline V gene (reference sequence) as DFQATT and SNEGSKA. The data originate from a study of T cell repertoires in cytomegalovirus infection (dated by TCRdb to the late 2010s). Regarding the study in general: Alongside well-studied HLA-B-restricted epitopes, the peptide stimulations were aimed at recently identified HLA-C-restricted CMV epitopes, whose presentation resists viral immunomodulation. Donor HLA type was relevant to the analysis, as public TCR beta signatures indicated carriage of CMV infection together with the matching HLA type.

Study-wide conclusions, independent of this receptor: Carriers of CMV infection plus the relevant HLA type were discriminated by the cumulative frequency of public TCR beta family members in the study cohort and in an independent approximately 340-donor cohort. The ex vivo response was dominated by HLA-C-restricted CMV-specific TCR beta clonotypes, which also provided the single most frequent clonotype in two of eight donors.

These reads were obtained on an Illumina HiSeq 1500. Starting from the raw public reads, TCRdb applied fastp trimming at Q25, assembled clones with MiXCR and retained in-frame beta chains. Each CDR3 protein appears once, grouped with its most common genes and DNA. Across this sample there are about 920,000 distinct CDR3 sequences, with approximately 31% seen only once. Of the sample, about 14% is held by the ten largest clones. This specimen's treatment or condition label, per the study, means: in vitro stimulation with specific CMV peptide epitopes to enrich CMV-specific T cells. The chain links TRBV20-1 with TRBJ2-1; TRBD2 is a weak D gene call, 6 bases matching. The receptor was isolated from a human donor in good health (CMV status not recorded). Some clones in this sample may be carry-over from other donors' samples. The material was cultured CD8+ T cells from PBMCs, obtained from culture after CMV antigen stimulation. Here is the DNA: TGCAGTGCTAGGCCTCGGGGGTACAATGAGCAGTTCTTC. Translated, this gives CSARPRGYNEQFF.